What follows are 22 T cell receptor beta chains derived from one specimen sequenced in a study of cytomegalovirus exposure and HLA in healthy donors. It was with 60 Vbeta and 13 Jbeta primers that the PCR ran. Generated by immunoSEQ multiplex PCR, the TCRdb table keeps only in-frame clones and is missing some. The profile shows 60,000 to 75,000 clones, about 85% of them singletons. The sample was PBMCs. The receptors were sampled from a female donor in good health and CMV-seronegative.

CDR3 nucleotides: TGCGCCAGCAGCCTTAGTGGGGCGGGGGGGCCTACAGGGGCCAACGTCCTGACTTTC. Residues: CASSLSGAGGPTGANVLTF. The gene calls are TRBV4-1 and TRBJ2-6; 9 bases fit TRBD2. Looked up from germline, CDR1 is MGHRA and CDR2 is YSYEKL. Trimming cost V 4 bases and J 4 bases; bases outside gene matches: 14. The CDR3 extends over 19 amino acids.

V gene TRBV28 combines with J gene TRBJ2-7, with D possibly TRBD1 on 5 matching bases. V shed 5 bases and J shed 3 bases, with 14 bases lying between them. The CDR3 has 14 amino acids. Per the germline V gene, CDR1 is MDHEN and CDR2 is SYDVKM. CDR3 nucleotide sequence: TGTGCCAGCAGTCAATTGGACAAGATCTACGAGCAGTACTTC. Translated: CASSQLDKIYEQYF.

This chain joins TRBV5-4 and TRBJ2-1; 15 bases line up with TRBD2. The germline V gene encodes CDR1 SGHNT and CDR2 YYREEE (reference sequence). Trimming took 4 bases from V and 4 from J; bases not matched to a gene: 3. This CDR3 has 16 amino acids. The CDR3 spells CASSGLAGGQYNEQFF. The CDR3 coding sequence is TGTGCCAGCAGCGGACTAGCGGGAGGGCAGTACAATGAGCAGTTCTTC.

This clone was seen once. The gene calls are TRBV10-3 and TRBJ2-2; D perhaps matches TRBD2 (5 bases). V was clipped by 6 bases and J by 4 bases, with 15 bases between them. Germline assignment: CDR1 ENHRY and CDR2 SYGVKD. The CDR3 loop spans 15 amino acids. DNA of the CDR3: TGTGCCATCAGCGCCGGGAACTTAGCCACCGGGGAGCTGTTTTTT. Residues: CAISAGNLATGELFF.

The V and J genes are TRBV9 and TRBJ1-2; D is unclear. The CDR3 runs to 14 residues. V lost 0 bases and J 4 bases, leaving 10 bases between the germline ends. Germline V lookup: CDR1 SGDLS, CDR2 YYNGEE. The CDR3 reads CASSVETGFYGYTF. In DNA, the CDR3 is TGTGCCAGCAGCGTAGAGACGGGTTTCTATGGCTACACCTTC.

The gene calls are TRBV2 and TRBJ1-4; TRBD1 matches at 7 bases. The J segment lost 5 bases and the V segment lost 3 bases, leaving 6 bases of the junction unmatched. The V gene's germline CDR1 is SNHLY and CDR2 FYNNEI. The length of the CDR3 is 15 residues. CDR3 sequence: CASSDPGTDNEKLFF. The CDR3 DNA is TGTGCCAGCAGTGACCCCGGGACAGACAATGAAAAACTGTTTTTT.

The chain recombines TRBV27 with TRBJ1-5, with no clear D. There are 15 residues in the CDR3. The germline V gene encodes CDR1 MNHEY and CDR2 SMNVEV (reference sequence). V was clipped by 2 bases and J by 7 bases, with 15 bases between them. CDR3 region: CASSLVRDTGQPQHF. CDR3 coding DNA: TGTGCCAGCAGTTTAGTTAGGGATACGGGGCAGCCCCAGCATTTT.

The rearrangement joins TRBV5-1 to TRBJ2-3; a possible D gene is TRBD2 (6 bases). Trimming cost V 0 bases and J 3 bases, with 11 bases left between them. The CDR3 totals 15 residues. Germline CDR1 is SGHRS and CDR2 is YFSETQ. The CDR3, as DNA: TGCGCCAGCAGCTTGGTGGCGGGGCCTACAGATACGCAGTATTTT. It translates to CASSLVAGPTDTQYF.

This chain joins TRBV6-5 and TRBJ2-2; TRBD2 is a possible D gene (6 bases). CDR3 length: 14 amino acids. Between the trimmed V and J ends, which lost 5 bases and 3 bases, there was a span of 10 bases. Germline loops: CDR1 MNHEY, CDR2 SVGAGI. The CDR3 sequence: CASSRDFDTGELFF. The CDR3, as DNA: TGTGCCAGCAGTAGGGACTTCGACACCGGGGAGCTGTTTTTT.

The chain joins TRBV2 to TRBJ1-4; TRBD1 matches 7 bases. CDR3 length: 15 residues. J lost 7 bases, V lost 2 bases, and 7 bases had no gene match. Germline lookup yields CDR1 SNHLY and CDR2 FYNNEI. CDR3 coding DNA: TGTGCCAGCAGTGAAATAGGGGGCAGGGTTGAAAAACTGTTTTTT. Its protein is CASSEIGGRVEKLFF.

CDR3 sequence reads: CASSFSGNLWGEQFF. The CDR3 coding sequence is TGTGCCAGCAGCTTTAGCGGGAACCTGTGGGGAGAGCAGTTCTTC. The J gene is TRBJ2-1, the V gene TRBV7-2; 8 bases are shared with TRBD2. V shed 3 bases, J shed 10 bases, and the junction held 11 bases outside the gene matches. The CDR3 loop spans 15 amino acids. CDR1 and CDR2 from the germline V gene are SGHTA and FQGNSA.

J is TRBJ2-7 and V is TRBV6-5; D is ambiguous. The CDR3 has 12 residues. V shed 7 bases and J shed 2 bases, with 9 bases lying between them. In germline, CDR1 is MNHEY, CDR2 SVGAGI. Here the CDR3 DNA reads TGTGCCAGCAAATCCCCCACCTACGAGCAGTACTTC. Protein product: CASKSPTYEQYF.

Here the CDR3 DNA reads TGCGCCAGCGGCTACCCGGGACAGCCATACGAGCAGTACTTC. Translated, it gives CASGYPGQPYEQYF. The chain couples TRBV10-2 to TRBJ2-7; 7 bases fit TRBD1. The CDR3 is 14 residues long. Per the germline V gene, CDR1 is WSHSY and CDR2 is SAAADI. V shed 8 bases, J shed 4 bases, and the junction held 11 bases outside the gene matches.

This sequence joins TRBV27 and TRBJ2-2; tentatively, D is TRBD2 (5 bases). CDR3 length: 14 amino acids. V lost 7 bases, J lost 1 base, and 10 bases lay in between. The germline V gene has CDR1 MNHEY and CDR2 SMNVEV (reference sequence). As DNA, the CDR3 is TGTGCCAGCAAAATCGCGGGGAACACCGGGGAGCTGTTTTTT. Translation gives CASKIAGNTGELFF.

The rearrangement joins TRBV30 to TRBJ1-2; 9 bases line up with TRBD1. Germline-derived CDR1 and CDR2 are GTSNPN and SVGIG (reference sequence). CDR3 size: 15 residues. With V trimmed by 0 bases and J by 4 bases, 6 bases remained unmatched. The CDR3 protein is CAWSVQGTGLYGYTF. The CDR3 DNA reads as TGTGCCTGGAGTGTCCAGGGGACAGGGCTCTATGGCTACACCTTC.

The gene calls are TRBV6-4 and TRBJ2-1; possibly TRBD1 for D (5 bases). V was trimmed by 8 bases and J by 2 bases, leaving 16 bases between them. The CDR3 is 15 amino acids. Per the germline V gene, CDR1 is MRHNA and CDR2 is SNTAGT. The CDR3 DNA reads TGTGCCAGCGGAAAAGGGGCCGGCCCCTACAATGAGCAGTTCTTC. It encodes CASGKGAGPYNEQFF.

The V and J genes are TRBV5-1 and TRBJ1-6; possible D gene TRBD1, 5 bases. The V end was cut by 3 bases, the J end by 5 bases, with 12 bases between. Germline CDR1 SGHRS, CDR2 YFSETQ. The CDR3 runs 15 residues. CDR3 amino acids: CASSYRSGNNSPLHF. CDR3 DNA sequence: TGCGCCAGCAGCTACAGGTCGGGCAATAATTCACCCCTCCACTTT.

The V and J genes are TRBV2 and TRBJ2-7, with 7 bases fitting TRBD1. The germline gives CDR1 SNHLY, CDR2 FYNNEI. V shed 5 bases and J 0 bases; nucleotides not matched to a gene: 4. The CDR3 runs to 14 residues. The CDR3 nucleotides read TGTGCCAGCAGTACGACAGGGCACTCCTACGAGCAGTACTTC. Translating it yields CASSTTGHSYEQYF.

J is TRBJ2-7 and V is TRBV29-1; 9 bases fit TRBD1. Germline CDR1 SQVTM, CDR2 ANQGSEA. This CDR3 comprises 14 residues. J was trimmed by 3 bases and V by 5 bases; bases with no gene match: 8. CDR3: CSVIQGQGRYEQYF. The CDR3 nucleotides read TGCAGCGTTATCCAGGGACAGGGTCGCTACGAGCAGTACTTC.

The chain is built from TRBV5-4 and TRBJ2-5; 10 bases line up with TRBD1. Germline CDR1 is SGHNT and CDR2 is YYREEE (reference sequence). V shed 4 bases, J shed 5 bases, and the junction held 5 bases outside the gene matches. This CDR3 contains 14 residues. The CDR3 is CASSRQGASETQYF. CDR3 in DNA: TGTGCCAGCAGCCGACAGGGGGCGAGTGAGACCCAGTACTTC.

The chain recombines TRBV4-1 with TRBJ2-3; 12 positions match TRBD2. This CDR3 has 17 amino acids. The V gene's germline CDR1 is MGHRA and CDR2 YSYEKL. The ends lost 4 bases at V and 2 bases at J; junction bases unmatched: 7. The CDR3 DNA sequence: TGCGCCAGCAGCCGCCGGACTAGCGGGGAATCCACAGATACGCAGTATTTT. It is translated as CASSRRTSGESTDTQYF.

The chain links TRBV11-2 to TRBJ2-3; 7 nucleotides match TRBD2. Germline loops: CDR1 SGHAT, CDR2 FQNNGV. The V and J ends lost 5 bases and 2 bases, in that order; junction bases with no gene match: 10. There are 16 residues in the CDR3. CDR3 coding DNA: TGTGCCAGCAGCCCAGAGAGTGGGGGGGACACAGATACGCAGTATTTT. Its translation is CASSPESGGDTDTQYF. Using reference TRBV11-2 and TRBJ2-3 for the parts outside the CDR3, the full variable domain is EAGVAQSPRYKIIEKRQSVAFWCNPISGHATLYWYQQILGQGPKLLIQFQNNGVVDDSQLPKDRFSAERLKGVDSTLKIQPAKLEDSAVYLCASSPESGGDTDTQYFGPGTRLTVL.